One T cell receptor (beta chain) is described in this entry. What it binds is not known. This sample is part of a study of T cells expressing NK-cell markers. For the study at large: Researchers got TCR beta repertoires out of sorted CD3+CD56+NKG2C+, CD3+CD56+NKG2C- and CD3+CD56-NKG2C+ T cells. Study conclusions and caveats: The study found dominant NKG2C+ clonotypes at about 1.0-7.0% of CD8+ T cells in over 5 donors.

The authors made TCR beta cDNA libraries by 5'RACE template switching. This switching added a universal primer site and UMIs. TCRdb reprocessed the 5' RACE reads and stores each CDR3 protein as one record, lacking DNA. This sample contains 300,000 to 500,000 distinct CDR3 sequences. This CDR3 has 13 amino acids. The germline gives CDR1 SGHVS, CDR2 FQNEAQ. The V call is TRBV7-8, the J call TRBJ1-6. Material for sequencing was blood T cells: a sorted CD56 or NKG2C T cell subset, CD4+ or CD8+ T cells, or bulk PBMC T cells (not recorded which). The sequence was obtained from a woman aged 50 to 60 in good health. The CDR3 loop reads CASSFDTPSPLHF.